This section outlines one TCR beta chain sequence together with its context. What it binds is unknown. The data derive from a study of shared clonotypes between healthy human individuals. Study outcomes and limitations: Generally, naive subsets (rather than memory subsets) showed larger estimated richness. A handful of donors shared about 5% of their naive CD4 clonotypes.

This CDR3 region has 13 residues. Trimming took 2 bases from V and 11 from J; bases not matched to a gene: 9. Germline V gene data show CDR1 as GTSNPN and CDR2 as SVGIG (reference sequence). Only in-frame clones appear in the TCRdb table, and some are missing; sequencing was by immunoSEQ multiplex PCR. The sample consists of over a million clones, roughly 70% of them appearing once. The J gene is TRBJ1-1, the V gene TRBV30, with 9 bases that match TRBD1. The TCR originated in a man younger than 35 in good health. The material sequenced was memory CD4+ T cells sorted from blood. Noted subset: CD45RA-negative fraction. CDR3 loop: CAWSITGTGSAFF. The CDR3 DNA reads as TGTGCCTGGAGTATAACCGGGACAGGGTCGGCTTTCTTT.